This T cell receptor (beta chain) comes out of a study of T-cell memory formation after mild COVID-19. Whole-study findings and limits: Shrinking CD4+ clones resided mostly in CM and EM, and CD8+ ones in EMRA.

Constant-segment-primed 5'RACE gave TCR alpha and TCR beta cDNA libraries with sample barcodes and UMIs. TCRdb reprocessed the 5' RACE reads with MiXCR, giving one entry per CDR3 protein. In the table there are 450,000 or so distinct CDR3 sequences, around 19% of which are singletons. V shed 5 bases and J shed 9 bases, with 10 bases lying between them. The germline gives CDR1 SQVTM, CDR2 ANQGSEA. The CDR3 extends over 10 amino acids. A note on this clonotype: Its antigen is currently unknown.

The chain couples TRBV29-1 to TRBJ2-5, with D uncertain. Sequenced input: PBMCs or a T cell subset sorted from them (not recorded which). The sequence derives from an adult woman who had mild COVID-19 (a few samples of this study predate the infection). Cell type and time point are not known. In DNA form, the CDR3 reads TGCAGCGTTCATCACCGGGCCCAGTACTTC. Protein: CSVHHRAQYF.